This T cell receptor beta chain was profiled in a study of T cells in women clearing cervical HPV infection. Study in general: Controls were women whose single incident HPV16 infection cleared within 12 months without precancer or cancer. Case blood drawn at lesion detection; control blood after infection cleared.

Sequencing used immunoSEQ multiplex PCR; TCRdb keeps in-frame clones, though not all of them. The listing records about 25,000 clones. As for this clone: Its antigen is unidentified. The read ends 3 residues before the CDR3 terminus; that terminus is restored from the germline J gene.

Prevalent HPV16 infections were excluded; only incident single HPV16 infections included. The CDR3 consists of 15 residues. The germline CDR1 and CDR2 sequences are WSHSY and SAAADI. V lost 5 bases to trimming and J lost 0 bases; unmatched junction nucleotides: 3. Study-wide results and caveats: Richness plus V gene abundances separated cases from controls with AUC 0.8 to 0.85.

The clonotype comes from a woman between 18 and 70 years old with a cervical HPV16 infection that either progressed to CIN3+ or cleared (not recorded which). The chain employs TRBV10-2 and TRBJ1-3; 8 nucleotides match TRBD1. The sequenced sample was blood buffy coat. The sequenced CDR3 bases are TGCGCCAGCAGTTTCACAGGGGGCTCTGGAAACACC. Translating it yields CASSFTGGSGNT. From start to end, the CDR3 is CASSFTGGSGNTIYF.